One sample yielded the 6 T cell receptor beta chains listed below, sequenced in a study of blood T cell repertoires in COVID-19 (dated by TCRdb to 2019 to 2021). Libraries were prepared through the immunoSEQ multiplex PCR assay. The source is immuneACCESS, and TCRdb retained only in-frame sequences with V and J called. Part of the clones is not carried over; for the studies checked, unresolved V genes explain less than half of this, and the remainder is unexplained. This sample has 200,000 or so clones in its table, and about 91% of those were observed once. Clones ranked in the top ten supply roughly 2.4% of the sample. Sequences were obtained from PBMCs or T cells enriched from blood (not recorded which). Receptors were obtained from a woman between 35 and 50 years old with acute COVID-19.

This chain uses TRBV2 with TRBJ2-5, with 11 bases lining up with TRBD2. The trim removed 6 bases at V and 1 base at J, leaving 7 bases unmatched. Germline V gene data show CDR1 as SNHLY and CDR2 as FYNNEI. The CDR3 is 16 amino acids. CDR3 in amino acids: CASSPGLAATQETQYF. The DNA for the CDR3 is TGTGCCAGCAGCCCGGGACTAGCGGCCACCCAAGAGACCCAGTACTTC.

This chain uses TRBV14 with TRBJ2-5; TRBD1 might be the D (5 bases). The CDR3 contains 13 residues. The V end lost 6 bases, the J end lost 3 bases, and 11 bases lay between the germline ends. Germline V gene lookup returns CDR1 SGHDN and CDR2 FVKESK. CDR3 in amino acids: CASSSIGEETQYF. The CDR3 nucleotides are TGTGCCAGCAGTAGTATAGGGGAAGAGACCCAGTACTTC.

The gene calls are TRBV7-2 and TRBJ2-7; D may be TRBD1 (7 bases). With 5 bases removed from V and 1 base from J, the gap between germline ends came to 15 bases. The CDR3 is made up of 15 amino acids. Germline V gene lookup returns CDR1 SGHTA and CDR2 FQGNSA. In nucleotides, the CDR3 is TGTGCCAGCAGCCGCCGGGGGACAGTATCCTACGAGCAGTACTTC. Its protein product is CASSRRGTVSYEQYF.

This chain links TRBV6-2 or TRBV6-3 with TRBJ2-2, with TRBD2 matching over 7 bases. With 5 bases clipped from V and 4 bases from J, the junction kept 10 bases outside the gene matches. Germline V gene lookup returns CDR1 MNHEY and CDR2 SVGEGT. CDR3 length: 16 residues. In DNA form, the CDR3 reads TGTGCCAGCAGTCCAACTTCAAGCGGGGCCACCGGGGAGCTGTTTTTT. This codes for CASSPTSSGATGELFF.

CDR3 in amino acids: CANLGLGNEQFF. In nucleotides, the CDR3 is TGTGCCAACTTGGGACTAGGGAATGAGCAGTTCTTC. The chain joins TRBV6-4 to TRBJ2-1, with 8 bases fitting TRBD2. Germline CDR1 is MRHNA and CDR2 is SNTAGT. The J segment lost 7 bases and the V segment lost 10 bases, leaving 6 bases of the junction unmatched. The CDR3 covers 12 residues.

V usage is TRBV30 and J usage is TRBJ2-7; TRBD1 matches 8 bases. The trim removed 8 bases at V and 0 bases at J, leaving 21 bases unmatched. Per germline, CDR1 GTSNPN and CDR2 SVGIG (reference sequence). The CDR3 extends over 18 amino acids. The chain's CDR3 is CAGGSRGARTGSSYEQYF. The CDR3 DNA reads TGTGCCGGGGGGAGTAGAGGAGCACGGACAGGGAGCTCCTACGAGCAGTACTTC.